This T cell receptor beta chain was sequenced for a study of cytomegalovirus exposure and HLA in healthy donors. Looking at the study overall: Earlier work reported 100 million or so unique TCR beta sequences from roughly 180 million T cells.

A remark on this clone: The antigen remains unidentified.

Study-level points and caveats: With DRB1 most and HLA-C fewest, TCR association rates differed between HLA loci in a later analysis.

Primers: 60 Vbeta forward and 13 Jbeta reverse. The protocol was immunoSEQ multiplex PCR, while the TCRdb copy is restricted to in-frame clones and leaves out a portion. In the table there are some 96,000 clones, under 85% of which are singletons. CDR1 is SGHRS, CDR2 YFSETQ, per germline. The CDR3 has 13 residues. V was shortened by 5 bases and J by 3 bases, with 11 bases between the two germline ends. The chain joins TRBV5-1 to TRBJ1-1, with D possibly matching TRBD1 (5 bases). This receptor was taken from a man in his forties in good health and CMV-seronegative. Sequencing used PBMCs. Here the CDR3 reads CASRPPGHTEAFF. DNA for the CDR3: TGCGCCAGCAGACCCCCAGGGCACACTGAAGCTTTCTTT.